These 8 T cell receptor beta chains were sequenced from one sample in a study of T-cell memory formation after mild COVID-19. Each CDR3 protein gets one entry after TCRdb re-called the 5' RACE reads with MiXCR. The repertoire holds 350,000 to 400,000 distinct CDR3 sequences, approximately 15% seen once, with around a fifth in the top ten. The sample taken for sequencing was PBMCs or a T cell subset sorted from them (not recorded which). These receptor sequences come from a man younger than 35 who had mild COVID-19 (a few samples of this study predate the infection). Cell type and time point are not known.

This clonotype was counted at least ten times. The rearrangement links TRBV4-3 to TRBJ2-1; 7 bases map to TRBD2. Germline CDR1 is LGHNA and CDR2 is YSLEER. V was clipped by 1 base and J by 4 bases; unmatched bases: 7. The CDR3 consists of 16 residues. The CDR3 DNA follows: TGCGCCAGCAGCCAAGTCGGGGCTAGCGGATACAATGAGCAGTTCTTC. As protein: CASSQVGASGYNEQFF.

The chain is built from TRBV3-1 and TRBJ1-4; D unresolved. There are 13 residues in the CDR3. Germline CDR1 reads LGHDT; CDR2 reads YNNKEL (reference sequence). V was shortened by 3 bases and J by 4 bases, with 6 bases between the two germline ends. The DNA of the CDR3 is TGTGCCAGCAGCCACCGGGATAATGAAAAACTGTTTTTT. Protein: CASSHRDNEKLFF.

The table lists this clonotype with a few counts. V is TRBV15 and J is TRBJ2-5; 7 nucleotides agree with TRBD1. The length of the CDR3 is 14 residues. V shed 1 base and J 3 bases; nucleotides not matched to a gene: 2. CDR1 and CDR2 (germline): LNHNV, YYDKDF (reference sequence). CDR3 coding DNA: TGTGCCACCAGCAGAGGGACAGGTGAAGAGACCCAGTACTTC. Amino acid sequence: CATSRGTGEETQYF.

The chain combines TRBV28 with TRBJ1-2, with D hard to call. Germline values: CDR1 MDHEN, CDR2 SYDVKM. V lost 6 bases to trimming and J lost 4 bases, with 18 bases between them. The CDR3 covers 15 residues. CDR3 nucleotides: TGTGCCAGCAGCTTTCTCGGTATGGGAGGCTATGGCTACACCTTC. Protein sequence: CASSFLGMGGYGYTF.

This clonotype has just a few counts. The chain employs TRBV12-3 or TRBV12-4 and TRBJ2-1; a weak D match, TRBD2 (6 bases). V was cut by 3 bases and J by 3 bases, with 9 bases left in between. This CDR3 has 14 residues. The CDR3 DNA follows: TGTGCCAGCAGTTTGGCGGGGATCTACAATGAGCAGTTCTTC. Protein: CASSLAGIYNEQFF.

This clonotype was seen only a few times. The chain couples TRBV5-1 to TRBJ2-3; TRBD1 matches 8 bases. Germline CDR1 SGHRS, CDR2 YFSETQ. V dropped 0 bases and J dropped 2; count of bases not matched to a gene: 2. This CDR3 is 15 amino acids long. The CDR3 sequence: CASSLDRGDTDTQYF. Here the CDR3 DNA reads TGCGCCAGCAGCTTGGACAGGGGGGACACAGATACGCAGTATTTT.

This clonotype was seen more than once but under ten times. The chain couples TRBV5-1 to TRBJ1-2; a weak D match, TRBD1 (6 bases). The ends were cut back, 4 bases at V and 6 bases at J, with 16 bases in the middle. The CDR3 sequence is 14 residues long. CDR1 and CDR2 from the germline V gene are SGHRS and YFSETQ. This CDR3 is CASSAGGGENGYTF. The DNA for the CDR3 is TGCGCCAGCAGCGCTGGAGGGGGGGAGAATGGCTACACCTTC.

This clonotype showed up just a few times. V is TRBV3-1 and J is TRBJ1-1; D may be TRBD1 (5 bases). CDR1 is LGHDT, CDR2 YNNKEL, per germline (reference sequence). CDR3 length equals 15 residues. V lost 1 base to trimming and J lost 7 bases, with 16 bases between them. CDR3 sequence (DNA): TGTGCCAGCAGCCAAGGGGGGGGTGAGTTCGGTGAAGCTTTCTTT. Amino acids: CASSQGGGEFGEAFF.